This entry features one T cell receptor (beta chain) sequence. Clinical histories supplied by participants themselves formed the basis of cohort assignment. The sample belongs to a study of blood T cell repertoires in COVID-19. Across the study: Samples taken during acute and convalescent COVID-19 were collected in the United States, Italy and Spain. The cDNA or gDNA used as material had been derived from T cells, B-cell-depleted T cells, or PBMCs.

Per the authors' pipeline: It was from reference gene primer amplification that nucleated cell counts were estimated. Profiled with immunoSEQ multiplex PCR; TCRdb holds only in-frame clones, not every one. Clonal size and the V and J genes are those of that table, whereas D and trimming came from the DNA. This sample carries almost 400,000 clones, roughly 90% of them seen once, and the ten largest clones take approximately 1%. Sequencing was done on a sample of PBMCs or T cells enriched from blood (not recorded which). This clonotype was sampled from a woman aged 25 to 39 with acute COVID-19.

The CDR3 loop is CASSWGQGAYEQYF. CDR3 in DNA: TGTGCCAGCAGCTGGGGACAGGGGGCCTACGAGCAGTACTTC. V usage is TRBV5-5 and J usage is TRBJ2-7; the match to TRBD1 covers 11 bases. CDR1 SGHKS and CDR2 YYEKEE come from the germline V gene (reference sequence). V gave up 3 bases and J gave up 2 bases; unmatched junction bases: 1. This CDR3 is 14 amino acids long. The whole variable domain, filled in from reference TRBV5-5 and TRBJ2-7, reads DAGVTQSPTHLIKTRGQQVTLRCSPISGHKSVSWYQQVLGQGPQFIFQYYEKEERGRGNFPDRFSARQFPNYSSELNVNALLLGDSALYLCASSWGQGAYEQYFGPGTRLTVT.